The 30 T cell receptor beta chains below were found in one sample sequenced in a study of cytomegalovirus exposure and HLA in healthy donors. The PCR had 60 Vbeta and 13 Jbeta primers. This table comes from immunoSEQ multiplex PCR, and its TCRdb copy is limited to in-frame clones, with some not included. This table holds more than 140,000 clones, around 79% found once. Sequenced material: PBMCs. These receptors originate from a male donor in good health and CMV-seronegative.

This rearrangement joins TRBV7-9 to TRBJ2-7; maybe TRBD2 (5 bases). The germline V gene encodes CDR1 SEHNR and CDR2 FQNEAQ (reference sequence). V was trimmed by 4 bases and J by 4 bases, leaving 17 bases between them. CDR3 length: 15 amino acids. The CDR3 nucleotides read TGTGCCAGCAGCTCCAGCGGATCCCCTAATTACGAGCAGTACTTC. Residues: CASSSSGSPNYEQYF.

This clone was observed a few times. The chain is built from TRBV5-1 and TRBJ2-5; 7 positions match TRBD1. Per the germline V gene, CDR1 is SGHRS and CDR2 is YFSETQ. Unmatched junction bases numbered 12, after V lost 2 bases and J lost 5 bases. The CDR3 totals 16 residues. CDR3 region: CASSLGGGPTGETQYF. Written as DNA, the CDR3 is TGCGCCAGCAGCTTAGGGGGCGGCCCCACGGGGGAGACCCAGTACTTC.

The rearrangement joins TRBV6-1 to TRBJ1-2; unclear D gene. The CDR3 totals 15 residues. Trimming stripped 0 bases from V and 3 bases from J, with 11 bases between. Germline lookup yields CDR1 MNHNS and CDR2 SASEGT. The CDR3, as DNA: TGTGCCAGCAGTGAAGCATTCGGGGAACACTATGGCTACACCTTC. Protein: CASSEAFGEHYGYTF.

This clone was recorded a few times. For the CDR3, the DNA is TGTGCCAGCAGTCCCTACCTCAACACCGGGGAGCTGTTTTTT. It encodes CASSPYLNTGELFF. The chain combines TRBV27 with TRBJ2-2; no definite D call. Germline CDR1 reads MNHEY; CDR2 reads SMNVEV (reference sequence). V was clipped by 5 bases and J by 2 bases, with 9 bases between them. The CDR3 loop spans 14 amino acids.

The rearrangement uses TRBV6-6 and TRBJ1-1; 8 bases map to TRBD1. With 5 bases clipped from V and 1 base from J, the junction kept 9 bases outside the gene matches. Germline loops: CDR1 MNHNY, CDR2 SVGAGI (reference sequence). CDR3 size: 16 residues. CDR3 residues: CASSQTQGAENTEAFF. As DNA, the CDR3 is TGTGCCAGCAGTCAGACCCAGGGGGCGGAGAACACTGAAGCTTTCTTT.

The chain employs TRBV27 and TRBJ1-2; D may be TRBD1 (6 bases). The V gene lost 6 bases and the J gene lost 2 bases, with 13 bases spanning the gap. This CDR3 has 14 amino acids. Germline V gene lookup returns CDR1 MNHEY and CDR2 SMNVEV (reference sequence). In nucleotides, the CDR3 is TGTGCCAGCAGCCCGTGGCAGGGGAACTATGGCTACACCTTC. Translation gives CASSPWQGNYGYTF.

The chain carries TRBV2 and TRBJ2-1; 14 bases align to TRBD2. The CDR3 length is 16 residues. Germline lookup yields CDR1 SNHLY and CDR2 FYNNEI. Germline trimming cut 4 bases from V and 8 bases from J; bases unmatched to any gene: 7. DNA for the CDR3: TGTGCCAGCAGTGCGACTAGCGGGAGGGCCTCGGATGAGCAGTTCTTC. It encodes CASSATSGRASDEQFF.

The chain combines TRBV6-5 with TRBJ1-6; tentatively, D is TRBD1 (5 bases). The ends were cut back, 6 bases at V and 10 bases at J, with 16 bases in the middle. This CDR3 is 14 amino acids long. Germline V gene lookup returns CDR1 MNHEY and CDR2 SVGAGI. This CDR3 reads CASRLRVEGSPLHF. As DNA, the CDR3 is TGTGCCAGCAGACTAAGGGTGGAGGGGTCACCCCTCCACTTT.

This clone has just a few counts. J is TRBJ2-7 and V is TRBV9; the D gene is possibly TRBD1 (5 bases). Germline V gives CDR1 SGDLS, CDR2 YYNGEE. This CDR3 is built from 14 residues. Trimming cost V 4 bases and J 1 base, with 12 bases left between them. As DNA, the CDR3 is TGTGCCAGCAGCCCCCCGACAGATTCCTACGAGCAGTACTTC. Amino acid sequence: CASSPPTDSYEQYF.

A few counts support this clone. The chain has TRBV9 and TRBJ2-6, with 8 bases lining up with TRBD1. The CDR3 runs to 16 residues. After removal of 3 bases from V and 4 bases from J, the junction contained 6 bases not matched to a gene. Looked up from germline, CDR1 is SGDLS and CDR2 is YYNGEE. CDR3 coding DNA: TGTGCCAGCAGCGCTTGGACAGGGCCCGGGGCCAACGTCCTGACTTTC. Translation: CASSAWTGPGANVLTF.

CDR3 region: CASSSPGTPLGYTF. The CDR3 DNA follows: TGTGCCAGTAGTTCCCCCGGGACACCCCTCGGCTACACCTTC. This rearrangement joins TRBV19 to TRBJ1-2; tentatively, D is TRBD1 (6 bases). Looked up from germline, CDR1 is LNHDA and CDR2 is SQIVND (reference sequence). V lost 5 bases and J 8 bases, leaving 18 bases between the germline ends. This CDR3 has 14 amino acids.

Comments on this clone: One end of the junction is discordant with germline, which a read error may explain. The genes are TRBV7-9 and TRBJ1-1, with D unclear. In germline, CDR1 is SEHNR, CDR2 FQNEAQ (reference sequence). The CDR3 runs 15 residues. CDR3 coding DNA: TGTTCCAGCAGCTTAGTCACAGCTCAGAACACTGAAGCTTTCTTT. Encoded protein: CSSSLVTAQNTEAFF.

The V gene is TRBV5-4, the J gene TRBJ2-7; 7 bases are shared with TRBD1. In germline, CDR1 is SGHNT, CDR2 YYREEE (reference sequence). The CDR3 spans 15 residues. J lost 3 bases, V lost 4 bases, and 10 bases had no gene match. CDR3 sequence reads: CASSRLAGGGYEQYF. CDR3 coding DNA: TGTGCCAGCAGCCGATTGGCAGGGGGTGGCTACGAGCAGTACTTC. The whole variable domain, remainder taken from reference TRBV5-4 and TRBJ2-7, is ETGVTQSPTHLIKTRGQQVTLRCSSQSGHNTVSWYQQALGQGPQFIFQYYREEENGRGNFPPRFSGLQFPNYSSELNVNALELDDSALYLCASSRLAGGGYEQYFGPGTRLTVT.

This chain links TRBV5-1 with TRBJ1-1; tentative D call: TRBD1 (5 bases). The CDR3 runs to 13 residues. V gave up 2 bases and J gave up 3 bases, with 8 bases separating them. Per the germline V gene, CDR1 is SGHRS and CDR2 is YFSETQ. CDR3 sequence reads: CASSLRGHTEAFF. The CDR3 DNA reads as TGCGCCAGCAGCTTAAGGGGCCACACTGAAGCTTTCTTT.

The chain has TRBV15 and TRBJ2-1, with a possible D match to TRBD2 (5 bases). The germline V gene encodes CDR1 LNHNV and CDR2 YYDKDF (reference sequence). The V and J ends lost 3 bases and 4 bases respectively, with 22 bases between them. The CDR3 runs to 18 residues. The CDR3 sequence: CATSSDVGRGSKYNEQFF. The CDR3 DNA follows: TGTGCCACCAGCAGCGACGTCGGTCGGGGATCCAAGTACAATGAGCAGTTCTTC.

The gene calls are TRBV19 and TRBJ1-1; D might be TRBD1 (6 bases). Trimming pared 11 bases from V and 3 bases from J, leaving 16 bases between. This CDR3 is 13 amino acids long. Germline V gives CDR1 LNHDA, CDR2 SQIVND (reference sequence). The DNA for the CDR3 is TGTGCCTCTAACAGGGCCGTAGACACTGAAGCTTTCTTT. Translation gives CASNRAVDTEAFF.

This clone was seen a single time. CDR3 nucleotides: TGTGCCAGCAGGCTTCAGGGGGGCACAGATACGCAGTATTTT. Protein sequence: CASRLQGGTDTQYF. This chain links TRBV6-4 with TRBJ2-3; 7 bases are a match to TRBD1. The junction had 4 bases not matched to a gene; V was cut back by 6 bases and J by 1 base. The CDR3 extends over 14 amino acids. Germline CDR1 reads MRHNA; CDR2 reads SNTAGT.

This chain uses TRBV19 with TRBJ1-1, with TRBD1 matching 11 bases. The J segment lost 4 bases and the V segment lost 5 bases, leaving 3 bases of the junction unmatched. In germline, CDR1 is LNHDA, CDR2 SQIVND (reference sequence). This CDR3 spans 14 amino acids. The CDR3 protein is CASSPGQGATEAFF. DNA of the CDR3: TGTGCCAGTAGTCCCGGACAGGGGGCCACTGAAGCTTTCTTT. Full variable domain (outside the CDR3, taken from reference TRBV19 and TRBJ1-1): DGGITQSPKYLFRKEGQNVTLSCEQNLNHDAMYWYRQDPGQGLRLIYYSQIVNDFQKGDIAEGYSVSREKKESFPLTVTSAQKNPTAFYLCASSPGQGATEAFFGQGTRLTVV.

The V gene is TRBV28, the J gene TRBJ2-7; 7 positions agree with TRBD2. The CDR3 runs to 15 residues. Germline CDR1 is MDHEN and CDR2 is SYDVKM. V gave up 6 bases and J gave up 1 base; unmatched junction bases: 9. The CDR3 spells CASRVGGSQSYEQYF. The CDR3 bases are TGTGCCAGCAGAGTGGGCGGGAGTCAATCCTACGAGCAGTACTTC.

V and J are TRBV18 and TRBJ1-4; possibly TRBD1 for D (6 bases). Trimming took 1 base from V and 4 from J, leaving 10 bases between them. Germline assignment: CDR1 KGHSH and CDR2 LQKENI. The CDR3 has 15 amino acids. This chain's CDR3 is CASSPLAGVNEKLFF. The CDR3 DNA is TGTGCCAGCTCACCACTCGCAGGGGTTAATGAAAAACTGTTTTTT.

CDR3 bases: TGCGCCAGCAGCCGAGGACAGACGGCTGAAAAACTGTTTTTT. It yields the protein CASSRGQTAEKLFF. The J gene is TRBJ1-4, the V gene TRBV4-3, with TRBD1 as a possible D gene (6 bases). The length of the CDR3 is 14 residues. V was trimmed by 4 bases and J by 7 bases, leaving 13 bases between them. Germline CDR1 reads LGHNA; CDR2 reads YSLEER.

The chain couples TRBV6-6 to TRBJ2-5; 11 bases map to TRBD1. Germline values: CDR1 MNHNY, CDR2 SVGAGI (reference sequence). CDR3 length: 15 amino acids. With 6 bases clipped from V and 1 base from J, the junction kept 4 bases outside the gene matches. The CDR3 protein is CASRSGTGGQETQYF. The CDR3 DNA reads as TGTGCCAGCAGGTCCGGGACAGGGGGCCAAGAGACCCAGTACTTC.

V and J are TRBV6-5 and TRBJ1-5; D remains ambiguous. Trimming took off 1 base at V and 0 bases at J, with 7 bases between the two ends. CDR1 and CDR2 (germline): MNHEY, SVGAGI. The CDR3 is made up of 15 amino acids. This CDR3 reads CASSYWLNSNQPQHF. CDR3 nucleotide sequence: TGTGCCAGCAGTTACTGGCTCAATAGCAATCAGCCCCAGCATTTT.

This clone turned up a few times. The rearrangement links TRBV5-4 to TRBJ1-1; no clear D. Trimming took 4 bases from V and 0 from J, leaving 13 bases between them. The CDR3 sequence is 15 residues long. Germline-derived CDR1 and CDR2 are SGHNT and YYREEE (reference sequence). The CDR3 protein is CASSLPRGLNTEAFF. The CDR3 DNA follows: TGTGCCAGCAGCCTACCGAGAGGCTTGAACACTGAAGCTTTCTTT.

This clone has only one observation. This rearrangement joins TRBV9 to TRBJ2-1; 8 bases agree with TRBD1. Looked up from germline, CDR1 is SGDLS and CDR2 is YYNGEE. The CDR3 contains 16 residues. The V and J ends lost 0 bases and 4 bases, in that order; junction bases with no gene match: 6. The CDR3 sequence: CASSVAARQGYNEQFF. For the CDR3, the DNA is TGTGCCAGCAGCGTAGCAGCTAGACAGGGGTACAATGAGCAGTTCTTC.

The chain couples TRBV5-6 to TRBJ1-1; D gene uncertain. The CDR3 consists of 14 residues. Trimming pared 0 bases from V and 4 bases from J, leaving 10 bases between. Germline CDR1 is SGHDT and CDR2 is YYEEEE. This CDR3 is CASSLVRSGTEAFF. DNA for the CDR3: TGTGCCAGCAGCTTGGTGCGGTCGGGCACTGAAGCTTTCTTT.

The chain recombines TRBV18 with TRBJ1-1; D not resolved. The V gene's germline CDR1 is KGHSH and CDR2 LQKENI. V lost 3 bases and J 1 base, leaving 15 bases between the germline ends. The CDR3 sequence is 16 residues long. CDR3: CASSPLDLSSNTEAFF. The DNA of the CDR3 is TGTGCCAGCTCACCCCTAGACCTCTCATCGAACACTGAAGCTTTCTTT.

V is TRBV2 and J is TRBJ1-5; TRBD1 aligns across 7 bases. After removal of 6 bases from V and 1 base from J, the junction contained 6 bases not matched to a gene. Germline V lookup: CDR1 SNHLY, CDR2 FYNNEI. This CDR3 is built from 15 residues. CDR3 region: CASRAGQASNQPQHF. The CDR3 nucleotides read TGTGCCAGCAGAGCAGGACAGGCGAGCAATCAGCCCCAGCATTTT.

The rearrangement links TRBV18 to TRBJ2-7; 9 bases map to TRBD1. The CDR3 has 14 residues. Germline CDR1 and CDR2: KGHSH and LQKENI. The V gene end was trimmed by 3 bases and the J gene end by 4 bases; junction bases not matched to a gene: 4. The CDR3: CASSPPGTGYEQYF. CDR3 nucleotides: TGTGCCAGCTCACCTCCCGGGACAGGGTACGAGCAGTACTTC.

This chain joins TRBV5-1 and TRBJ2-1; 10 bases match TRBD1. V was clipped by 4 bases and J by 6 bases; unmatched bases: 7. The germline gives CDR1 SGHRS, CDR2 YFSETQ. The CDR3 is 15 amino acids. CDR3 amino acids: CASSRGTGDGNEQFF. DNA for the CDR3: TGCGCCAGCAGCCGCGGGACAGGGGATGGCAATGAGCAGTTCTTC.